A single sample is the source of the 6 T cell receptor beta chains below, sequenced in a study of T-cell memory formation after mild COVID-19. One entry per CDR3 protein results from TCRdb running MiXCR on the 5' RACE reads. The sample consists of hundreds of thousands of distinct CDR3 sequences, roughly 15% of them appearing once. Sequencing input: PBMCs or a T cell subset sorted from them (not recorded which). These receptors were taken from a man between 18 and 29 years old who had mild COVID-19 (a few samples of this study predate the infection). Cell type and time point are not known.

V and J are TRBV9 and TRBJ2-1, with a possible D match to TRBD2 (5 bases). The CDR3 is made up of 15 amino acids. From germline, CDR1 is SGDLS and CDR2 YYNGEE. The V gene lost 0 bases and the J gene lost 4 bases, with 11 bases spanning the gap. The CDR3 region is CASSVEGDYYNEQFF. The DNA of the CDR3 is TGTGCCAGCAGCGTAGAAGGAGACTATTACAATGAGCAGTTCTTC.

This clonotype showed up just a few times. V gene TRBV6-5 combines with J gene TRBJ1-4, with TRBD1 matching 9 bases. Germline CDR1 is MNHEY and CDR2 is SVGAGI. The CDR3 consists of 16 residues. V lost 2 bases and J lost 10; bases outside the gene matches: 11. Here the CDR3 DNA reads TGTGCCAGCAGTTACCTATCCGGGACAGGGTCTACAAAACTGTTTTTT. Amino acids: CASSYLSGTGSTKLFF.

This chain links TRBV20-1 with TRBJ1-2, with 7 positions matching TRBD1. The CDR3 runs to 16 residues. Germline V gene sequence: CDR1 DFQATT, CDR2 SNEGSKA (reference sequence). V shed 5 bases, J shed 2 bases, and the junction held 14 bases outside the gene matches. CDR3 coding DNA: TGCAGTGCTCCCGAATCAAACAGGGGAGTCAACTATGGCTACACCTTC. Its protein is CSAPESNRGVNYGYTF.

The CDR3 DNA follows: TGTGCCAGCAGCAGTCGAGGGACAGGGGCCTATGGCTACACCTTC. This sequence encodes CASSSRGTGAYGYTF. V gene TRBV7-2 combines with J gene TRBJ1-2; 10 bases match TRBD1. Germline lookup yields CDR1 SGHTA and CDR2 FQGNSA. The CDR3 loop spans 15 amino acids. V dropped 5 bases and J dropped 4; count of bases not matched to a gene: 7.

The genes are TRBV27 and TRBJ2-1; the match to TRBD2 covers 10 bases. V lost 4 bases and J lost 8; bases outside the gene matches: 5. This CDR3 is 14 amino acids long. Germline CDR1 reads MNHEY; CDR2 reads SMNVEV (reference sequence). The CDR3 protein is CASSSAGGNDEQFF. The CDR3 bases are TGTGCCAGCAGTTCAGCGGGGGGGAACGATGAGCAGTTCTTC.

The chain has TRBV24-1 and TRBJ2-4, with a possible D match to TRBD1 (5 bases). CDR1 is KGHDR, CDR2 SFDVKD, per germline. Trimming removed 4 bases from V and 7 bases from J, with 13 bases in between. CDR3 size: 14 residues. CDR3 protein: CATSDPRDGNIQYF. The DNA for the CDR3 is TGTGCCACCAGTGACCCCAGGGATGGGAACATTCAGTACTTC.